This TCR beta chain was obtained from a study of technical replicates of blood from a few donors. Germline V gene data show CDR1 as SNHLY and CDR2 as FYNNEI. This CDR3 is 18 amino acids long. V lost 0 bases and J 4 bases, leaving 19 bases between the germline ends. Measured with immunoSEQ multiplex PCR; TCRdb has only the in-frame clones, and not every one. The table has 60,000 to 75,000 clones, approximately 97% seen once. Sequencing used T cells isolated from PBMCs. The rearrangement joins TRBV2 to TRBJ2-1; a possible D gene is TRBD2 (6 bases). The sequence came from a human donor in good health. The DNA for the CDR3 is TGTGCCAGCAGTGAAGCCTACCCCGGCGGGAATGAATACAATGAGCAGTTCTTC. Translating it yields CASSEAYPGGNEYNEQFF.